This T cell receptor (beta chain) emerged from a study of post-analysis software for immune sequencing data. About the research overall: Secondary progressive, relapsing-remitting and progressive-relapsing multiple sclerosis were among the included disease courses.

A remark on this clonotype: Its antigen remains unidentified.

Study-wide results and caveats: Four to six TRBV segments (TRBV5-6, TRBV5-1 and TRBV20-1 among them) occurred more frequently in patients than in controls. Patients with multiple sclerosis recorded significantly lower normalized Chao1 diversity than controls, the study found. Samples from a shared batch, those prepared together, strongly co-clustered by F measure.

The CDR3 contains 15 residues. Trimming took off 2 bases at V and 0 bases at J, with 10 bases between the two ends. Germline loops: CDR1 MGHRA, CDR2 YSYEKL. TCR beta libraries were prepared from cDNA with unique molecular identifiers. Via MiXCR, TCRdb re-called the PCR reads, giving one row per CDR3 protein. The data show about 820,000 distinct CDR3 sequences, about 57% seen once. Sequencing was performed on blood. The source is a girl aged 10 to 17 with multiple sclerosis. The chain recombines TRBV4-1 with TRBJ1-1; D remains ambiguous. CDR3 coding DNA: TGCGCCAGCAGCCAATATAAGCTCCTGAACACTGAAGCTTTCTTT. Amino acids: CASSQYKLLNTEAFF.